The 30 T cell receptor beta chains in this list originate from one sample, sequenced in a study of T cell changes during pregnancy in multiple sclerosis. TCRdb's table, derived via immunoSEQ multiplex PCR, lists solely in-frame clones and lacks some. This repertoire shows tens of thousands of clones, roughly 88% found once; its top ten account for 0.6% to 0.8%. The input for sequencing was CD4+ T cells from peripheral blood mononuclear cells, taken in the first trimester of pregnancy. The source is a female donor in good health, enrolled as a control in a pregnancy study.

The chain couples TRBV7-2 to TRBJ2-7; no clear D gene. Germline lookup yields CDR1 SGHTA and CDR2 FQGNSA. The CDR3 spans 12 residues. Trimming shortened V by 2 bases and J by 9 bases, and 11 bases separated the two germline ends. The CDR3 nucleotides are TGTGCCAGCAGCTTAACTCTGAGTTGGCAGTACTTC. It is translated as CASSLTLSWQYF. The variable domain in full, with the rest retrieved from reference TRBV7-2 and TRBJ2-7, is GAGVSQSPSNKVTEKGKDVELRCDPISGHTALYWYRQSLGQGLEFLIYFQGNSAPDKSGLPSDRFSAERTGGSVSTLTIQRTQQEDSAVYLCASSLTLSWQYFGPGTRLTVT.

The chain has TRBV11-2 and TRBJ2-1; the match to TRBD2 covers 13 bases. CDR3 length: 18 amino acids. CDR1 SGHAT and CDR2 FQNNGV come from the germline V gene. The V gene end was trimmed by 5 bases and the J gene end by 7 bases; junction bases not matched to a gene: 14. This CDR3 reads CASSPIERLAGGRNEQFF. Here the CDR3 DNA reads TGTGCCAGCAGCCCCATAGAGCGACTAGCGGGGGGTAGGAATGAGCAGTTCTTC.

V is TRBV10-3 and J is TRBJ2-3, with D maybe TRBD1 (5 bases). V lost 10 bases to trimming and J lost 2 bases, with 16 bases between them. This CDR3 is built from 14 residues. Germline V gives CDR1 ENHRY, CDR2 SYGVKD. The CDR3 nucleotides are TGTGCCACATCTAGTCCAGGGTTCACAGATACGCAGTATTTT. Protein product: CATSSPGFTDTQYF.

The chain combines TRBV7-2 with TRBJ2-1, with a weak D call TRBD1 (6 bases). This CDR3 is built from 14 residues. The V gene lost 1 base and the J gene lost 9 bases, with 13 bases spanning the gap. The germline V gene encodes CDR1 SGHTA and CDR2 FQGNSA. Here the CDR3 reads CASSLVAEGGEQFF. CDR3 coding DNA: TGTGCCAGCAGCTTAGTGGCAGAAGGGGGTGAGCAGTTCTTC.

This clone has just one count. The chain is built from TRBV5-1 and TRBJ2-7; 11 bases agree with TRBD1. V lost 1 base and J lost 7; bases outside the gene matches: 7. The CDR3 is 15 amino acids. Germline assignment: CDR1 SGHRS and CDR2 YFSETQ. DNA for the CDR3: TGCGCCAGCAGCTTGTTAGGACAGGGGGCCGAGGAGCAGTACTTC. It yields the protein CASSLLGQGAEEQYF.

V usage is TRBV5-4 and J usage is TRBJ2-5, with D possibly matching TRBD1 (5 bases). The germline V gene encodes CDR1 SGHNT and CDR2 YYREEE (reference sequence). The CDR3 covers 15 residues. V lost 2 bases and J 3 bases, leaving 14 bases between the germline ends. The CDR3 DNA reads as TGTGCCAGCAGCTTAGGGGTCCGCGTAGAAGAGACCCAGTACTTC. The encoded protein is CASSLGVRVEETQYF.

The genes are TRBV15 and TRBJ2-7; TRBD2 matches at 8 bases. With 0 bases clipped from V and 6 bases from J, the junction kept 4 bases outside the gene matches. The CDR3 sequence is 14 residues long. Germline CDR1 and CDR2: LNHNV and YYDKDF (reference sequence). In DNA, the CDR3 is TGTGCCACCAGCAGAGATCGGCTAGCGGGCGAGCAGTACTTC. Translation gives CATSRDRLAGEQYF.

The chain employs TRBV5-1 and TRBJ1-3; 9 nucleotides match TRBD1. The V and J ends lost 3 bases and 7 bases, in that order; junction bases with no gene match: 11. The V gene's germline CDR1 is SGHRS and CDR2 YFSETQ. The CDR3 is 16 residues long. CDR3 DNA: TGCGCCAGCAGCTCCGGGACAGGGACTCTGGGGAACACCATATATTTT. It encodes CASSSGTGTLGNTIYF.

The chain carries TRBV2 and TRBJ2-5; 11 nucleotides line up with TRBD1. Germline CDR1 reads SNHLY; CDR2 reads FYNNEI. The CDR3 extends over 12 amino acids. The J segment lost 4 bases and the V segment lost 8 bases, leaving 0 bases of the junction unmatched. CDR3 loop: CASGTGGETQYF. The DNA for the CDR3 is TGTGCCAGCGGGACAGGGGGAGAGACCCAGTACTTC.

CDR3 nucleotides: TGTGCCAGTAGTGGGAGGGGGGCAACTAATGAAAAACTGTTTTTT. Encoded protein: CASSGRGATNEKLFF. The genes are TRBV19 and TRBJ1-4; D may be TRBD1 (6 bases). Looked up from germline, CDR1 is LNHDA and CDR2 is SQIVND (reference sequence). The CDR3 is made up of 15 amino acids. V was cut by 5 bases and J by 0 bases, with 10 bases left in between.

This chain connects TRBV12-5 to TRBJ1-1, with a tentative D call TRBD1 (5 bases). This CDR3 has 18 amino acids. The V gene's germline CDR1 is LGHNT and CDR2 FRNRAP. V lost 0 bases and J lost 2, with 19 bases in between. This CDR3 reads CASGLVRWSQGINTEAFF. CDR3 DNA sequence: TGTGCTAGTGGTTTGGTACGTTGGTCCCAGGGTATTAACACTGAAGCTTTCTTT.

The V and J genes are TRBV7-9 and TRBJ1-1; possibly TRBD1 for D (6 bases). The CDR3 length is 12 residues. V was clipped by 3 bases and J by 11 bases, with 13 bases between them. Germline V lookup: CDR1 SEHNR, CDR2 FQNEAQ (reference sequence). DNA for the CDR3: TGTGCCAGCAGCTTCTCAGGGGAAAGGGCTTTCTTT. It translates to CASSFSGERAFF. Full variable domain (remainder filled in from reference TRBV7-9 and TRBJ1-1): DTGVSQNPRHKITKRGQNVTFRCDPISEHNRLYWYRQTLGQGPEFLTYFQNEAQLEKSRLLSDRFSAERPKGSFSTLEIQRTEQGDSAMYLCASSFSGERAFFGQGTRLTVV.

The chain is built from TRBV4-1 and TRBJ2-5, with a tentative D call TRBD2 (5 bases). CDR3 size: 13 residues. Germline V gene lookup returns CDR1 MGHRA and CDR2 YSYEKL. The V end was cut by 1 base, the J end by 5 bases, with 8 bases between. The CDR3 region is CASSQALEETQYF. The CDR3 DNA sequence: TGCGCCAGCAGCCAAGCACTAGAGGAGACCCAGTACTTC.

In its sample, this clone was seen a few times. The DNA for the CDR3 is TGTGCCAGCAGCAGAACTGGGACTAGTGGGGAGACCCAGTACTTC. Translating gives CASSRTGTSGETQYF. The gene calls are TRBV7-3 and TRBJ2-5; 8 bases align to TRBD2. CDR3 length: 15 amino acids. Trimming removed 5 bases from V and 5 bases from J; junction bases left unmatched: 10. The germline gives CDR1 SGHTA, CDR2 FQGTGA.

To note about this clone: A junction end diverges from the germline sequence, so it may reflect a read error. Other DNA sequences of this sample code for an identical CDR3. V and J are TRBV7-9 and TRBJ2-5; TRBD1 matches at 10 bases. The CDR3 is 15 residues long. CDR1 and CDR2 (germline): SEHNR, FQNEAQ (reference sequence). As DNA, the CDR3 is TGTGCCAGCAGCCGGACAGGGGGACGAGCAGAGACTCAGTACTTC. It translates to CASSRTGGRAETQYF. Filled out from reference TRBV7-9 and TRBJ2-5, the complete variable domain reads DTGVSQNPRHKITKRGQNVTFRCDPISEHNRLYWYRQTLGQGPEFLTYFQNEAQLEKSRLLSDRFSAERPKGSFSTLEIQRTEQGDSAMYLCASSRTGGRAETQYFGPGTRLLVL.

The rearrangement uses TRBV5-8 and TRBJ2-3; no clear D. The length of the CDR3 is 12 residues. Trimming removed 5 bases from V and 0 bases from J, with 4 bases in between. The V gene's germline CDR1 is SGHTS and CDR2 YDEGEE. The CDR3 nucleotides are TGTGCCAGCAGGCTAAGCACAGATACGCAGTATTTT. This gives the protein CASRLSTDTQYF.

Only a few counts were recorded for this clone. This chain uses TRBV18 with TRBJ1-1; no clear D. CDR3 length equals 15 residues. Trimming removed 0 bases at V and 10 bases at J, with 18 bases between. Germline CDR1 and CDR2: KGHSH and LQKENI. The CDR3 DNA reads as TGTGCCAGCTCACCACCAGATTTACTTGCTCGTAGAGCTTTCTTT. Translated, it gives CASSPPDLLARRAFF.

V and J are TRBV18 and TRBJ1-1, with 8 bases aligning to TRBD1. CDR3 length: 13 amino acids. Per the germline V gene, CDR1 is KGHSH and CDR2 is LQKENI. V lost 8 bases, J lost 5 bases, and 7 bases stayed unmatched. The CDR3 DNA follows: TGTGCCAGCGCAACAGGGGGAGAGACTGAAGCTTTCTTT. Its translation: CASATGGETEAFF.

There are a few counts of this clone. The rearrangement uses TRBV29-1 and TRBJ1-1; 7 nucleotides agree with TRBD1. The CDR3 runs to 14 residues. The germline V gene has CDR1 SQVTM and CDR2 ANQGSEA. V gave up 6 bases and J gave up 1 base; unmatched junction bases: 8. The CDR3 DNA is TGCAGCGTCCAGGTGACAGGGAAGAACACTGAAGCTTTCTTT. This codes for CSVQVTGKNTEAFF.

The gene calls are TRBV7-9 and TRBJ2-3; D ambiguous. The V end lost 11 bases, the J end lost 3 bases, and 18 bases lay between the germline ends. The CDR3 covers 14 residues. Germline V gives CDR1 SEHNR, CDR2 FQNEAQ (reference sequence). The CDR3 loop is CAGKTGKATDTQYF. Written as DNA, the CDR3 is TGTGCCGGAAAGACTGGAAAGGCTACAGATACGCAGTATTTT.

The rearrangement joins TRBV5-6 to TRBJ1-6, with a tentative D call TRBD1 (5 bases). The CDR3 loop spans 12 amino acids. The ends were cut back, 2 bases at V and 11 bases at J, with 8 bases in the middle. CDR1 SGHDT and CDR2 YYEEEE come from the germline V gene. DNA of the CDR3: TGTGCCAGCAGCTTAAGCAGGGCACCCCTCCACTTT. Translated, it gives CASSLSRAPLHF.

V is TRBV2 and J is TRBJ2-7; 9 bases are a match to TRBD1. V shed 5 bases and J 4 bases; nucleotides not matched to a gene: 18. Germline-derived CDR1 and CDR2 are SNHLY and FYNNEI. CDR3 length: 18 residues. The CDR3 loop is CASSPARTGDRGMYEQYF. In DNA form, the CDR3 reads TGTGCCAGCAGTCCTGCTAGGACAGGGGATCGCGGGATGTACGAGCAGTACTTC.

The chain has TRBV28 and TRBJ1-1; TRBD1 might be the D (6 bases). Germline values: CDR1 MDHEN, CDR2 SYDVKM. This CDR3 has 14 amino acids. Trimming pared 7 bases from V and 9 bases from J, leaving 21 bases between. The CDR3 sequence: CASIIQQGEGKAFF. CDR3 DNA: TGTGCCAGCATAATACAACAGGGTGAAGGAAAAGCTTTCTTT.

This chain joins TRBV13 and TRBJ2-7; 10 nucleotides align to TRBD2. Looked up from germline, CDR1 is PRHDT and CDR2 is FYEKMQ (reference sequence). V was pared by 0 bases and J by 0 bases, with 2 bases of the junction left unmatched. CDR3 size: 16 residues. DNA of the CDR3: TGTGCCAGCAGCTTAGGCCTAGCGGGGGACTCCTACGAGCAGTACTTC. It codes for CASSLGLAGDSYEQYF.

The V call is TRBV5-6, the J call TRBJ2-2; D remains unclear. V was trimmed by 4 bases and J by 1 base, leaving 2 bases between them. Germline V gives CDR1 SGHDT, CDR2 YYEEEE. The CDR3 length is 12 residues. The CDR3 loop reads CASSRNTGELFF. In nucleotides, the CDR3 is TGTGCCAGCAGCCGGAACACCGGGGAGCTGTTTTTT.

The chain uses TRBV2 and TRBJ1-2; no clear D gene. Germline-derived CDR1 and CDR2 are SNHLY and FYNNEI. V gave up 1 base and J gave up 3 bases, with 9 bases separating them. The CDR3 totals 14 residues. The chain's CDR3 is CASSEDSFDYGYTF. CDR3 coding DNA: TGTGCCAGCAGTGAAGACAGTTTCGACTATGGCTACACCTTC.

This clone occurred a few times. This CDR3 is CASSADGTANEKLFF. The CDR3 coding sequence is TGTGCCAGCAGCGCAGACGGGACAGCTAATGAAAAACTGTTTTTT. V and J are TRBV7-9 and TRBJ1-4, with 7 positions matching TRBD1. Germline CDR1 and CDR2: SEHNR and FQNEAQ (reference sequence). The CDR3 totals 15 residues. V trimming: 5 bases; J trimming: 3 bases; junction bases outside the gene matches: 6.

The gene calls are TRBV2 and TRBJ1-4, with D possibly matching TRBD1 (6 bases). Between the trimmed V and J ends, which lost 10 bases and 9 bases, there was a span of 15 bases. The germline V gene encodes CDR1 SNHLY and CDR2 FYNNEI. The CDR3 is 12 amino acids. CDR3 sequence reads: CATTGPGQKLFF. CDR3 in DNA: TGTGCCACCACAGGGCCGGGGCAAAAACTGTTTTTT.

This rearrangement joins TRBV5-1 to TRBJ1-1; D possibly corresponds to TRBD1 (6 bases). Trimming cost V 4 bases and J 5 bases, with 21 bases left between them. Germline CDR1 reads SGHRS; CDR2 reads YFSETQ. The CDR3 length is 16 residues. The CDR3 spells CASSPSGGASGTEAFF. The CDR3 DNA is TGCGCCAGCAGCCCCTCCGGGGGGGCGTCAGGGACTGAAGCTTTCTTT. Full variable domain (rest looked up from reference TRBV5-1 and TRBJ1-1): KAGVTQTPRYLIKTRGQQVTLSCSPISGHRSVSWYQQTPGQGLQFLFEYFSETQRNKGNFPGRFSGRQFSNSRSEMNVSTLELGDSALYLCASSPSGGASGTEAFFGQGTRLTVV.

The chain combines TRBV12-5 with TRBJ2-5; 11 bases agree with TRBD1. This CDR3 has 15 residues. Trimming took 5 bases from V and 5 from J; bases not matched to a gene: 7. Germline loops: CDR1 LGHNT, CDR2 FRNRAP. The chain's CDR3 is CASGKGQGAQETQYF. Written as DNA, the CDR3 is TGTGCTAGTGGTAAAGGACAGGGGGCGCAGGAGACCCAGTACTTC.